The 8 T cell receptor beta chains listed next were all sequenced from one sample in a study of cytomegalovirus exposure and HLA in healthy donors. The PCR was carried out with 60 Vbeta primers and 13 Jbeta primers. Data came from immunoSEQ multiplex PCR; TCRdb stores just in-frame clones and leaves some out. The top ten clones hold about 1.5% of a sample with 180,000 or so clones, 70% to 80% of them seen once. Sequencing was done on a sample of PBMCs. All receptors come from a man aged 18 to 35 in good health and CMV-seronegative.

This clone was observed a handful of times. This chain connects TRBV7-9 to TRBJ2-1; D remains ambiguous. V was shortened by 7 bases and J by 0 bases, with 10 bases between the two germline ends. The length of the CDR3 is 14 residues. The V gene's germline CDR1 is SEHNR and CDR2 FQNEAQ (reference sequence). The CDR3 loop is CASISGPSYNEQFF. The CDR3 coding sequence is TGTGCCAGCATCTCGGGTCCCTCCTACAATGAGCAGTTCTTC.

The chain employs TRBV11-2 and TRBJ1-2; 7 bases fit TRBD1. CDR1 SGHAT and CDR2 FQNNGV come from the germline V gene. The V gene end was trimmed by 1 base and the J gene end by 8 bases; junction bases not matched to a gene: 1. There are 12 residues in the CDR3. In nucleotides, the CDR3 is TGTGCCAGCAGCTTAGGAGGGGGCGGCTACACCTTC. It yields the protein CASSLGGGGYTF.

The genes are TRBV30 and TRBJ2-5; D gene unclear. This CDR3 is 12 amino acids long. Germline V lookup: CDR1 GTSNPN, CDR2 SVGIG (reference sequence). V lost 4 bases to trimming and J lost 1 base, with 7 bases between them. CDR3 region: CAWNPGQETQYF. The CDR3 coding sequence is TGTGCCTGGAACCCAGGCCAAGAGACCCAGTACTTC.

This clone was recorded a few times. The V gene is TRBV19, the J gene TRBJ2-6; no definite D call. Per the germline V gene, CDR1 is LNHDA and CDR2 is SQIVND (reference sequence). V was clipped by 8 bases and J by 2 bases, with 16 bases between them. The length of the CDR3 is 16 residues. CDR3 DNA sequence: TGTGCCAGTGTACTTTCCCCTCCCCCTGGGGCCAACGTCCTGACTTTC. It specifies CASVLSPPPGANVLTF.

The chain joins TRBV9 to TRBJ2-3; 9 bases align to TRBD1. The trim removed 0 bases at V and 3 bases at J, leaving 5 bases unmatched. Germline loops: CDR1 SGDLS, CDR2 YYNGEE. The CDR3 has 16 amino acids. Here the CDR3 reads CASSVGRGQGTDTQYF. The CDR3 coding sequence is TGTGCCAGCAGCGTAGGGAGGGGACAGGGTACAGATACGCAGTATTTT. Full variable domain (remainder filled in from reference TRBV9 and TRBJ2-3): DSGVTQTPKHLITATGQRVTLRCSPRSGDLSVYWYQQSLDQGLQFLIQYYNGEERAKGNILERFSAQQFPDLHSELNLSSLELGDSALYFCASSVGRGQGTDTQYFGPGTRLTVL.

The rearrangement uses TRBV2 and TRBJ2-5; tentative D call: TRBD2 (5 bases). The end of the DNA is better explained by TRBJ2-7, so the J call may be wrong. Germline CDR1 and CDR2: SNHLY and FYNNEI. There are 14 residues in the CDR3. CDR3 amino acids: CASSADSGSYEQYF. The DNA of the CDR3 is TGTGCCAGCAGCGCGGACTCTGGCTCCTACGAGCAGTACTTC.

This clone has a handful of counts. V and J are TRBV11-2 and TRBJ2-7, with 7 positions matching TRBD2. The CDR3 totals 17 residues. CDR1 is SGHAT, CDR2 FQNNGV, per germline. J was trimmed by 3 bases and V by 0 bases; bases with no gene match: 11. CDR3 sequence: CASSLDYWEGSIYEQYF. In DNA, the CDR3 is TGTGCCAGCAGCTTAGATTATTGGGAGGGATCGATCTACGAGCAGTACTTC.

In regard to this clone: Relative to the germline gene, one junction end is altered; a read error may explain this. The V gene is TRBV4-1, the J gene TRBJ2-7; 8 bases align to TRBD2. The CDR3 length is 14 residues. Germline-derived CDR1 and CDR2 are MGHRA and YSYEKL. DNA for the CDR3: TGCGCCAGCAGCCAAGCAGCGGGGGCCTATGAGCAGTACTTC. As protein: CASSQAAGAYEQYF.